The present entry profiles one T cell receptor (beta chain) with its context. Its antigen is unknown. The germline gene is not matched at one end of the junction; a read error may be the cause. Clones were sequenced by immunoSEQ multiplex PCR, and TCRdb holds only the in-frame ones, with some missing. In the table there are roughly 640,000 clones, about 96% of which are singletons. This entry comes from a study of shared clonotypes between healthy human individuals. Whole-study results and caveats: All-four-donor shared clonotypes had higher generation probabilities than non-shared clonotypes did.

What was sequenced was naive CD4+ T cells sorted from blood. The subset is: CD45RA+ positively selected. The TCR originated in a woman in her 30s in good health.

The CDR3 bases are TGCGCCACCAGCGCAACTAATGAAAAACTGTTTTTT. This codes for CATSATNEKLFF. The chain recombines TRBV5-1 with TRBJ1-4, with unresolved D. The CDR3 has 12 amino acids. CDR1 is SGHRS, CDR2 YFSETQ, per germline.